The T cell receptor (beta chain) described here comes from a study of graft-versus-host responses after intestinal transplantation. The table came from immunoSEQ multiplex PCR; TCRdb's copy has only in-frame clones and leaves some out. The profile shows around 30,000 clones, over 65% of them singletons. The ends were cut back, 0 bases at V and 0 bases at J, with 10 bases in the middle. This CDR3 has 16 amino acids. Germline lookup yields CDR1 MGHRA and CDR2 YSYEKL. This clone was counted once. Sequences were derived from PBMCs, sampled about 27 days after intestinal transplant. The receptor was isolated from a human patient who received an intestinal transplant, so some T cells may come from the graft donor. The chain combines TRBV4-1 with TRBJ2-3; no definite D call. The CDR3 here is CASSQDAGLSTDTQYF. DNA of the CDR3: TGCGCCAGCAGCCAAGATGCCGGATTAAGCACAGATACGCAGTATTTT.